Presented here are 5 T cell receptor beta chains from one specimen sequenced in a study of response to subunit inactivated influenza vaccine. TCRdb processed the RT-PCR reads anew with MiXCR; each CDR3 protein has one entry. Among 610,000 or so distinct CDR3 sequences listed, approximately 15% were seen once. The specimen was PBMCs from blood, collected 12 days after vaccination. These receptors were obtained from a man in his fifties or sixties who received an inactivated influenza vaccine.

This clonotype was counted between two and nine times. This chain connects TRBV13 to TRBJ2-7, with 7 bases that match TRBD1. CDR1 and CDR2 (germline): PRHDT, FYEKMQ (reference sequence). The CDR3 runs to 14 residues. V gave up 5 bases and J gave up 2 bases; unmatched junction bases: 6. The CDR3 region has the DNA TGTGCCAGCAGCCAGCTACAGGGGACCTACGAGCAGTACTTC. This encodes CASSQLQGTYEQYF.

This clonotype was observed at least ten times. The chain employs TRBV15 and TRBJ2-7; tentative D call: TRBD2 (5 bases). The CDR3 extends over 13 amino acids. Looked up from germline, CDR1 is LNHNV and CDR2 is YYDKDF (reference sequence). V dropped 1 base and J dropped 4 bases, with 8 bases sitting between them. This chain's CDR3 is CATSRGTDYEQYF. CDR3 nucleotide sequence: TGTGCCACCAGCAGAGGGACTGATTACGAGCAGTACTTC.

This clonotype was seen many times. The rearrangement joins TRBV11-3 to TRBJ2-7; 10 bases are a match to TRBD2. The V and J ends lost 2 bases and 2 bases, in that order; junction bases with no gene match: 3. The CDR3 extends over 15 amino acids. The germline V gene has CDR1 SGHNT and CDR2 YENEEA. DNA of the CDR3: TGTGCCAGCAGCTTAACTAGCGGGGTAGCCTACGAGCAGTACTTC. Residues: CASSLTSGVAYEQYF.

This clonotype was recorded at least ten times. The V call is TRBV3-1, the J call TRBJ1-2; D is uncertain. CDR1 and CDR2 from the germline V gene are LGHDT and YNNKEL (reference sequence). The CDR3 extends over 15 amino acids. V lost 5 bases to trimming and J lost 0 bases, with 13 bases between them. In nucleotides, the CDR3 is TGTGCCAGCAGCTCCCGGGTTAGAGCTAACTATGGCTACACCTTC. It specifies CASSSRVRANYGYTF.

This clonotype showed up many times. This chain links TRBV11-2 with TRBJ2-2, with D perhaps matching TRBD2 (7 bases). Trimming shortened V by 6 bases and J by 3 bases, and 14 bases separated the two germline ends. The CDR3 loop spans 15 amino acids. The germline gives CDR1 SGHAT, CDR2 FQNNGV. The DNA for the CDR3 is TGTGCCAGCAGGCGCGCGGGGGCCCACACCGGGGAGCTGTTTTTT. Protein product: CASRRAGAHTGELFF.